The clone carrying this TCR beta chain appeared a single time. Antigen: not known. The data were obtained in a study of identifying expanded T cells in peripheral blood. Study conclusions and caveats: Variance in clone template counts between approximately 2-week samples significantly increased with total template count across all healthy donors. Around 1.2 clones differed between technical replicates, versus about 15 and 19 over time.

Sequenced by immunoSEQ multiplex PCR; TCRdb stores in-frame clones only, minus some. The sample carries 90,000 to 100,000 clones, approximately 91% recorded once. Sequences were obtained from blood. The TCR sequence derives from a person aged 18 to 75 in good health.

CDR3 loop: CASSSPAGTSGGETQYF. Here the CDR3 DNA reads TGCGCCAGCAGCTCGCCTGCCGGGACTAGCGGTGGGGAGACCCAGTACTTC. J is TRBJ2-5 and V is TRBV5-1; 11 bases match TRBD2. The V segment lost 3 bases and the J segment 5 bases; nucleotides outside the gene matches: 12. This CDR3 has 17 residues. CDR1 and CDR2 from the germline V gene are SGHRS and YFSETQ.